Listed below are T cell receptor beta chains from one sample, sequenced in a study of OX40 agonist ivuxolimab in advanced cancers. Profiled with immunoSEQ multiplex PCR; TCRdb holds only in-frame clones, not every one. The table records approximately 65,000 clones, 92% of them present only once. The sequenced sample was CD4+ or CD8+ T cells sorted from blood, obtained in a trial of the OX40 agonist ivuxolimab. The source of these receptors is an adult with an advanced solid tumor such as melanoma, head and neck, liver or kidney cancer. Each CDR3 is given with its conserved first and last residue. D genes are given only for firm matches. Clone size is shown for a subset of rows, as once, few, many or a class of expanded clone.

v_gene	abundance	j_gene	d_gene	CDR3nt	CDR3aa
TRBV6-5	-	TRBJ2-7	-	TGTGCCAGCAGTGAAGAATACGACGGGGAGCAGTACTTC	CASSEEYDGEQYF
TRBV30	-	TRBJ2-5	-	TGTGCCTGGAGTGTGGGGCACCAAGAGACCCAGTACTTC	CAWSVGHQETQYF
TRBV7-9	-	TRBJ2-1	-	TGTGCCAGCAGCTTTGCACTCCTTGAGCAGTTCTTC	CASSFALLEQFF
TRBV18	-	TRBJ2-1	TRBD1	TGTGCCAGCTCACCACCGTGGGGACAGGTTGAGCAGTTCTTC	CASSPPWGQVEQFF
TRBV6-5	once	TRBJ2-6	-	TGTGCCAGCAGTCCTTGGGGGGCCAACGTCCTGACTTTC	CASSPWGANVLTF
TRBV18	-	TRBJ1-2	-	TGTGCCAGCTCACCACCGGACAGCTATGGCTACACCTTC	CASSPPDSYGYTF
TRBV5-8	-	TRBJ1-5	-	TGTGCCAGCAGCGTAGGTCAGCCCCAGCATTTT	CASSVGQPQHF
TRBV2	-	TRBJ2-5	TRBD2	TGTGCCAGCAGTTCGACTAGCGGTACCCAGTACTTC	CASSSTSGTQYF
TRBV19	-	TRBJ2-7	TRBD2	TGTGCCAGTAGTATAGGGCTAGCGGGAGCATCCTACGAGCAGTACTTC	CASSIGLAGASYEQYF
TRBV5-1	-	TRBJ2-3	-	TGCGCCAGCAGCCCGACAGGCTCCCAAGTAGGCACAGATACGCAGTATTTT	CASSPTGSQVGTDTQYF
TRBV5-1	few	TRBJ1-4	-	TGCGCCAGCAGAAGAACGGGAAAGAGTAATGAAAAACTGTTTTTT	CASRRTGKSNEKLFF
TRBV2	-	TRBJ1-1	-	TGTGCCAGCAGCCGGGAGACTGAAGCTTTCTTT	CASSRETEAFF
TRBV30	-	TRBJ1-1	TRBD1	TGTGCCTGGAGTGCACCCACAGGGGGCCGTACTGAAGCTTTCTTT	CAWSAPTGGRTEAFF
TRBV2	-	TRBJ1-5	TRBD1	TGTGCCAGCAGTCGACAGGGCTATCAGCCCCAGCATTTT	CASSRQGYQPQHF
TRBV5-4	once	TRBJ2-7	-	TGTGCCAGCAGCTTGTATTCAGGGCCGTACGAGCAGTACTTC	CASSLYSGPYEQYF
TRBV19	-	TRBJ2-7	-	TGTGCCAGTAGACAGGGACCCTCCTACGAGCAGTACTTC	CASRQGPSYEQYF
TRBV19	-	TRBJ2-1	-	TGTGCCAGTAGCAACTGGGCGGATGAGCAGTTCTTC	CASSNWADEQFF
TRBV12-5	-	TRBJ2-3	TRBD2	TGTGCTAGTGGATTAGGACTAGCGGGAGCCGATACGCAGTATTTT	CASGLGLAGADTQYF
TRBV6-1	-	TRBJ2-7	-	TGTGCCAGCAGTGAAAATCACGGTCTGAGACAGATACCCTACGAGCAGTACTTC	CASSENHGLRQIPYEQYF
TRBV7-6	-	TRBJ2-2	TRBD2	TGTGCCAGCAGCTTTAGCGGGAGGGGAGCCGGGGAGCTGTTTTTT	CASSFSGRGAGELFF
TRBV5-4	-	TRBJ2-2	TRBD1	TGTGCCAGCAGCATCTCAACAGGGGGCGGGGAGCTGTTTTTT	CASSISTGGGELFF
TRBV30	-	TRBJ2-7	-	TGTGCCTGGAGTGTATCCGGGTTAGGCTCCTACGAGCAGTACTTC	CAWSVSGLGSYEQYF
TRBV5-6	-	TRBJ1-1	-	TGTGCCAGCAGCTTGGGTATGAGTAACACTGAAGCTTTCTTT	CASSLGMSNTEAFF
TRBV11-2	-	TRBJ2-3	-	TGTGCCAGCAGCTTATCGGGGTTCGGCACAGATACGCAGTATTTT	CASSLSGFGTDTQYF
TRBV7-9	-	TRBJ2-1	-	TGTGCCAGCAGCTTAGCGGGGGGCTTGGATGAGCAGTTCTTC	CASSLAGGLDEQFF
TRBV6-5	-	TRBJ1-2	-	TGTGCCAGCAGTTCGGTCGGGCAGGTGCTCTATGGCTACACCTTC	CASSSVGQVLYGYTF
TRBV18	-	TRBJ1-3	-	TGTGCCAGCTCACCACCTGCCCGGGGAAACACCATATATTTT	CASSPPARGNTIYF
TRBV6-1	once	TRBJ1-2	-	TGTGCCAGCAGTGAATGGCCAGAAGCTAACTATGGCTACACCTTC	CASSEWPEANYGYTF
TRBV5-1	-	TRBJ2-3	-	TGTGCCAGCAGCTTGGATCGCAACACAGATACGCAGTATTTT	CASSLDRNTDTQYF
TRBV2	-	TRBJ2-1	-	TGTGCCAGCAGTTTACGGGGACTTCACAATGAGCAGTTCTTC	CASSLRGLHNEQFF
TRBV6-6	-	TRBJ1-6	-	TGTGCCAGCAGTCTGGGGCCCGAATCACCCCTCCACTTT	CASSLGPESPLHF
TRBV5-5	-	TRBJ2-3	TRBD1	TGTGCCAGCAGCTTGGGGGGACAGGGGACAGATACGCAGTATTTT	CASSLGGQGTDTQYF
TRBV11-2	-	TRBJ2-1	TRBD2	TGTGCCAGCAGCTTAGTACTTGGTACTGGCGGGGGCTCCTACAATGAGCAGTTCTTC	CASSLVLGTGGGSYNEQFF
TRBV7-9	-	TRBJ2-2	TRBD1	TGTGCCAGCAGCTTCGACAGGGGGGACACCGGGGAGCTGTTTTTT	CASSFDRGDTGELFF
TRBV5-1	-	TRBJ1-2	-	TGCGCCAGCAGCTTGGAAGTGGCTTATGGCTACACCTTC	CASSLEVAYGYTF
TRBV19	-	TRBJ1-1	TRBD1	TGTGCCAGTAATCCAGGGGGCGGTGGGACTGAAGCTTTCTTT	CASNPGGGGTEAFF
TRBV2	-	TRBJ2-5	TRBD2	TGTGCCAGCAGTGGGGCGGGAGGGGTAGAGACCCAGTACTTC	CASSGAGGVETQYF